This T cell receptor (beta chain) comes out of a study of cytomegalovirus exposure and HLA in healthy donors. At the level of the study: Tens of millions of unique TCR sequences came from HLA-typed donors in an early release. Of the donors genotyped, approximately 400 in all, less than 90% fell in the Caucasian-associated ancestry cluster.

The PCR employed 60 Vbeta primers together with 13 Jbeta primers. Assay used: immunoSEQ multiplex PCR; TCRdb lists only in-frame clones, some missing. The table records more than 90,000 clones, 75% of them present only once. Germline V gives CDR1 SEHNR, CDR2 FQNEAQ (reference sequence). The CDR3 consists of 15 residues. The specimen sequenced was PBMCs. This TCR derives from a man aged 50-60 years in good health and CMV-seronegative. The chain links TRBV7-9 to TRBJ2-5, with 8 bases aligning to TRBD1. Judging by the DNA end, TRBJ2-7 fits better; the J call may be wrong. The DNA of the CDR3 is TGTGCCAGCAGCTCACCGACAGGGGTGGGAGGCGAGCAGTACTTC. It specifies CASSSPTGVGGEQYF.